This T cell receptor (beta chain) originates from a study of T-cell memory formation after mild COVID-19. Overall study results and limits: Shrinking CD4+ clones were chiefly CM and EM; CD8+ ones were chiefly EMRA. CD4/CD8 balance characterized clones contracting day 15 to 85, and CD4+ skew characterized later expanders. Prior to infection, memory already included some responding clones, suggesting cross-reactive memory joined.

Of note for this clonotype: Its antigen is not identified.

Trimming stripped 1 base from V and 0 bases from J, with 16 bases between. Germline assignment: CDR1 SGHTA and CDR2 FQGNSA. CDR3 length equals 18 residues. Employing constant-segment primers, 5'RACE generated TCR alpha and TCR beta cDNA libraries bearing sample barcodes and UMIs. In TCRdb, the 5' RACE reads were re-called with MiXCR into one record per CDR3 protein. The data hold approximately 350,000 distinct CDR3 sequences, with around 28% observed a single time. The chain recombines TRBV7-2 with TRBJ2-4; no reliable D call. The TCR was taken from an adult woman who had mild COVID-19 (a few samples of this study predate the infection). Cell type and time point are not known. The sequenced sample was PBMCs or a T cell subset sorted from them (not recorded which). The CDR3 loop is CASSLELYTGLAKNIQYF. The CDR3 DNA is TGTGCCAGCAGCTTAGAGCTGTATACCGGCCTAGCCAAAAACATTCAGTACTTC. Using reference TRBV7-2 and TRBJ2-4 for the parts outside the CDR3, the full variable domain is GAGVSQSPSNKVTEKGKDVELRCDPISGHTALYWYRQSLGQGLEFLIYFQGNSAPDKSGLPSDRFSAERTGGSVSTLTIQRTQQEDSAVYLCASSLELYTGLAKNIQYFGAGTRLSVL.